This is a list of T cell receptor beta chains from one sample in a study of T cell responses to AZD1222 COVID-19 vaccine. Generated by immunoSEQ multiplex PCR, the TCRdb table keeps only in-frame clones and is missing some. This repertoire shows tens of thousands of clones, approximately 83% found once; its top ten account for roughly 3.6%. The sequenced sample was peripheral blood, obtained 28 days after the second AZD1222 dose. The receptors originated from an adult who received the AZD1222 COVID-19 vaccine. Each CDR3 is given with its conserved first and last residue. A D gene is named only where the DNA matches it firmly. A row's size may be missing; if present it is once, few, many or a size class.

d_gene: TRBD1
j_gene: TRBJ1-4
v_gene: TRBV19
abundance: NA
CDR3nt: TGTGCCAGTAGTATTCTTCGGGACAGGAGAGAAAAACTGTTTTTT
CDR3aa: CASSILRDRREKLFF

d_gene: TRBD1
j_gene: TRBJ1-1
v_gene: TRBV7-6
abundance: NA
CDR3nt: TGTGCCAGCAGCTTCATGACAGGGATGAACACTGAAGCTTTCTTT
CDR3aa: CASSFMTGMNTEAFF

d_gene: NA
j_gene: TRBJ1-1
v_gene: TRBV19
abundance: NA
CDR3nt: TGTGCCAGTAGTATCTCGTTTGGGGGGATGAACACTGAAGCTTTCTTT
CDR3aa: CASSISFGGMNTEAFF

d_gene: NA
j_gene: TRBJ1-2
v_gene: TRBV19
abundance: NA
CDR3nt: TGTGCCAGTAGTAATTATCCGGGAGCTAACTATGGCTACACCTTC
CDR3aa: CASSNYPGANYGYTF

d_gene: NA
j_gene: TRBJ2-7
v_gene: TRBV3-1/TRBV3-2
abundance: once
CDR3nt: TGTGCCAGCAGCGAGCCAGGGGGGGGCGAGCAGTACTTC
CDR3aa: CASSEPGGGEQYF

d_gene: TRBD1
j_gene: TRBJ1-2
v_gene: TRBV10-3
abundance: NA
CDR3nt: TGTGCCATCAGTGAGTGGGACAGTGACAACTATGGCTACACCTTC
CDR3aa: CAISEWDSDNYGYTF

d_gene: TRBD1
j_gene: TRBJ1-5
v_gene: TRBV2
abundance: NA
CDR3nt: TGTGCCAGCAGCGTTGACAGGGTAAGCAATCAGCCCCAGCATTTT
CDR3aa: CASSVDRVSNQPQHF

d_gene: NA
j_gene: TRBJ1-1
v_gene: TRBV4-1
abundance: NA
CDR3nt: TGCGCCAGCAGCCAAGATCGGGCAGCGAACACTGAAGCTTTCTTT
CDR3aa: CASSQDRAANTEAFF

d_gene: NA
j_gene: TRBJ2-2
v_gene: TRBV7-2
abundance: NA
CDR3nt: TGTGCCAGCTATCGGGGGACGGGCACCGGGGAGCTGTTTTTT
CDR3aa: CASYRGTGTGELFF

d_gene: NA
j_gene: TRBJ1-5
v_gene: TRBV5-7
abundance: NA
CDR3nt: TGTGCCAGCAGCTTGGGGCCCCAGCATTTT
CDR3aa: CASSLGPQHF

d_gene: NA
j_gene: TRBJ1-2
v_gene: TRBV28
abundance: NA
CDR3nt: TGTGCCAGCAGTTTAGACCGCGGCTACACCTTC
CDR3aa: CASSLDRGYTF

d_gene: NA
j_gene: TRBJ1-1
v_gene: TRBV7-2
abundance: NA
CDR3nt: TGTGCCAGCACCCGGGCCACTGGCGCTGAAGCTTTCTTT
CDR3aa: CASTRATGAEAFF

d_gene: NA
j_gene: TRBJ2-5
v_gene: TRBV7-7
abundance: NA
CDR3nt: TGTGCCAGCAGCTTGATAAGGGGGGGGTCCCAAGAGACCCAGTACTTC
CDR3aa: CASSLIRGGSQETQYF

d_gene: NA
j_gene: TRBJ1-4
v_gene: TRBV15
abundance: once
CDR3nt: TGTGCCACCAGCAGAGATATCGGGAATGAAAAACTGTTTTTT
CDR3aa: CATSRDIGNEKLFF

d_gene: TRBD1
j_gene: TRBJ1-3
v_gene: TRBV9
abundance: NA
CDR3nt: TGTGCCAGCAGCGTGACAGGGGCGAATGGAAACACCATATATTTT
CDR3aa: CASSVTGANGNTIYF

d_gene: NA
j_gene: TRBJ1-4
v_gene: TRBV30
abundance: NA
CDR3nt: TGTGCCTGGAGTGTGCCAGGTCAGGGTGAAAAACTGTTTTTT
CDR3aa: CAWSVPGQGEKLFF

d_gene: TRBD2
j_gene: TRBJ2-1
v_gene: TRBV27
abundance: NA
CDR3nt: TGTGCCAGCAGTTCTCTAGCGGGTACCTACAATGAGCAGTTCTTC
CDR3aa: CASSSLAGTYNEQFF

d_gene: NA
j_gene: TRBJ1-2
v_gene: TRBV28
abundance: NA
CDR3nt: TGTGCCAGCAGTCCGGACTCCCCATGGGGCTACACCTTC
CDR3aa: CASSPDSPWGYTF

d_gene: NA
j_gene: TRBJ1-2
v_gene: TRBV7-2
abundance: NA
CDR3nt: TGTGCCAGCAGCGCCAGTGTAGGGATTAACTATGGCTACACCTTC
CDR3aa: CASSASVGINYGYTF

d_gene: TRBD2
j_gene: TRBJ2-1
v_gene: TRBV6-2/TRBV6-3
abundance: NA
CDR3nt: TGTGCCAGCAGCCCTTTCCGCGGCACGTTGCCTAGCGGGAGAGGTCGGCAGTTCTTC
CDR3aa: CASSPFRGTLPSGRGRQFF

d_gene: NA
j_gene: TRBJ1-4
v_gene: TRBV29-1
abundance: NA
CDR3nt: TGCAGCGTTGCTCGGCCAGGGGAGGAAAAACTGTTTTTT
CDR3aa: CSVARPGEEKLFF

d_gene: NA
j_gene: TRBJ1-1
v_gene: TRBV19
abundance: NA
CDR3nt: TGTGCCAGTAGCATTCAAAGGGACAATCTAGAAGCTTTCTTT
CDR3aa: CASSIQRDNLEAFF

d_gene: TRBD1
j_gene: TRBJ2-5
v_gene: TRBV5-5
abundance: NA
CDR3nt: TGTGCCAGCAGCTTGGGACAGGGGGCGCCGGAGACCCAGTACTTC
CDR3aa: CASSLGQGAPETQYF

d_gene: TRBD2
j_gene: TRBJ2-1
v_gene: TRBV5-6
abundance: once
CDR3nt: TGTGCCAGCGCCCCGCCGGGTCTAACCGGGACTAGCCGGGTGATGGGGCAGTTCTTC
CDR3aa: CASAPPGLTGTSRVMGQFF

d_gene: NA
j_gene: TRBJ2-7
v_gene: TRBV4-1
abundance: NA
CDR3nt: TGCGCCAGCAGCCACAAAGGGGGCTACGAGCAGTACTTC
CDR3aa: CASSHKGGYEQYF

d_gene: NA
j_gene: TRBJ1-2
v_gene: TRBV9
abundance: once
CDR3nt: TGTGCCAGCAGCTCGACTCTCGGGCAAACCTATGGCTACACCTTC
CDR3aa: CASSSTLGQTYGYTF

d_gene: TRBD1
j_gene: TRBJ1-5
v_gene: TRBV6-1
abundance: NA
CDR3nt: TGTGCCAGCAGTGAAATAAGACAGGGGGCTGGCAATCAGCCCCAGCATTTT
CDR3aa: CASSEIRQGAGNQPQHF

d_gene: NA
j_gene: TRBJ1-1
v_gene: TRBV29-1
abundance: NA
CDR3nt: TGCAGCGTTGAAGATTCGCCAGGGAACACTGAAGCTTTCTTT
CDR3aa: CSVEDSPGNTEAFF

d_gene: TRBD1
j_gene: TRBJ1-5
v_gene: TRBV28
abundance: NA
CDR3nt: TGTGCCAGCAGTTCGCGGGACAGCTATAGCAATCAGCCCCAGCATTTT
CDR3aa: CASSSRDSYSNQPQHF

d_gene: TRBD1
j_gene: TRBJ1-3
v_gene: TRBV9
abundance: NA
CDR3nt: TGTGCCAGCAGCGGGAGGGACAGCTCTGGAAACACCATATATTTT
CDR3aa: CASSGRDSSGNTIYF

d_gene: TRBD2
j_gene: TRBJ2-6
v_gene: TRBV4-3
abundance: NA
CDR3nt: TGCGCCAGCAGCCAAGATACTAGCGGGAGGGCCGCTGGGGCCAACGTCCTGACTTTC
CDR3aa: CASSQDTSGRAAGANVLTF

d_gene: TRBD2
j_gene: TRBJ2-1
v_gene: TRBV2
abundance: NA
CDR3nt: TGTGCCAGCAGTGAACTTGGAGCGGGACCTTACAATGAGCAGTTCTTC
CDR3aa: CASSELGAGPYNEQFF

d_gene: NA
j_gene: TRBJ1-5
v_gene: TRBV3-1/TRBV3-2
abundance: NA
CDR3nt: TGTGCCAGCAGCCGGGGGTCCTCTAGCAATCAGCCCCAGCATTTT
CDR3aa: CASSRGSSSNQPQHF

d_gene: TRBD1
j_gene: TRBJ2-1
v_gene: TRBV16
abundance: NA
CDR3nt: TGTGCCAGCAGCCCAAGACAGGGGGGAGGTATTGAGCAGTTCTTC
CDR3aa: CASSPRQGGGIEQFF

d_gene: NA
j_gene: TRBJ1-2
v_gene: TRBV7-9
abundance: medium-sized
CDR3nt: TGTGCCAGCAGCCCCGGCCCAGTTTTCAACTATGGCTACACCTTC
CDR3aa: CASSPGPVFNYGYTF

d_gene: NA
j_gene: TRBJ2-7
v_gene: TRBV7-3
abundance: NA
CDR3nt: TGTGCCAGCAGGGAGGGGAATTCCTACGAGCAGTACTTC
CDR3aa: CASREGNSYEQYF

d_gene: NA
j_gene: TRBJ2-5
v_gene: TRBV5-1
abundance: NA
CDR3nt: TGCGCCAGCAGTTCAAAATGGAGCAGGGAAAAAGAGACCCAGTACTTC
CDR3aa: CASSSKWSREKETQYF

d_gene: TRBD1
j_gene: TRBJ2-7
v_gene: TRBV7-2
abundance: NA
CDR3nt: TGTGCCAGCAGTTTAAGGACAGGGAACTACGAGCAGTACTTC
CDR3aa: CASSLRTGNYEQYF

d_gene: NA
j_gene: TRBJ1-1
v_gene: TRBV7-2
abundance: NA
CDR3nt: TGTGCCAGCAGCTTAAGAGACCTGAACACTGAAGCTTTCTTT
CDR3aa: CASSLRDLNTEAFF

d_gene: TRBD2
j_gene: TRBJ2-1
v_gene: TRBV7-3
abundance: few
CDR3nt: TGTGCCAGCAGCTTAACGGCTAGCGGGAGTCTCAATGAGCAGTTCTTC
CDR3aa: CASSLTASGSLNEQFF

d_gene: NA
j_gene: TRBJ2-3
v_gene: TRBV6-2/TRBV6-3
abundance: NA
CDR3nt: TGTGCCAGCAGTTACCATGAGGCAGATACGCAGTATTTT
CDR3aa: CASSYHEADTQYF

d_gene: NA
j_gene: TRBJ2-1
v_gene: TRBV6-5
abundance: NA
CDR3nt: TGTGCCAGCAGGGGCCGGGCCAGTTTGGATGAGCAGTTCTTC
CDR3aa: CASRGRASLDEQFF

d_gene: NA
j_gene: TRBJ1-1
v_gene: TRBV5-1
abundance: NA
CDR3nt: TGCGCCAGCAGCTTGGGTTTGAACACTGAAGCTTTCTTT
CDR3aa: CASSLGLNTEAFF

d_gene: NA
j_gene: TRBJ2-3
v_gene: TRBV19
abundance: NA
CDR3nt: TGTGCCAGTAGTCCTAGAGGGAATACAGATACGCAGTATTTT
CDR3aa: CASSPRGNTDTQYF

d_gene: NA
j_gene: TRBJ1-3
v_gene: TRBV7-2
abundance: NA
CDR3nt: TGTGCCAGCAGGAACGGGTCGGTGTTTCGCTCTGGAAACACCATATATTTT
CDR3aa: CASRNGSVFRSGNTIYF

d_gene: NA
j_gene: TRBJ2-3
v_gene: TRBV7-2
abundance: few
CDR3nt: TGTGCCAGCACCGCCCAGGGCGCCGGGGGAGATACGCAGTATTTT
CDR3aa: CASTAQGAGGDTQYF

d_gene: NA
j_gene: TRBJ1-5
v_gene: TRBV6-6
abundance: NA
CDR3nt: TGTGCCAGCAGTTTCGGCTGGGGACAGCATTTT
CDR3aa: CASSFGWGQHF

d_gene: TRBD1
j_gene: TRBJ2-3
v_gene: TRBV30
abundance: NA
CDR3nt: TGTGCCTGGAGTGACGGACAGGGGAGCACAGATACGCAGTATTTT
CDR3aa: CAWSDGQGSTDTQYF

d_gene: TRBD1
j_gene: TRBJ2-2
v_gene: TRBV13
abundance: NA
CDR3nt: TGTGCCAGCAGCGGGACAGGGGGCCGACCCGGGGAGCTGTTTTTT
CDR3aa: CASSGTGGRPGELFF

d_gene: TRBD2
j_gene: TRBJ2-3
v_gene: TRBV2
abundance: NA
CDR3nt: TGTGCCAGCAGGCGTACTAGCGGGGTACCAGATACGCAGTATTTT
CDR3aa: CASRRTSGVPDTQYF

d_gene: NA
j_gene: TRBJ1-6
v_gene: TRBV5-4
abundance: NA
CDR3nt: TGTGCCAGCAGCTTGGCCTCGGACGGTGATTCACCCCTCCACTTT
CDR3aa: CASSLASDGDSPLHF